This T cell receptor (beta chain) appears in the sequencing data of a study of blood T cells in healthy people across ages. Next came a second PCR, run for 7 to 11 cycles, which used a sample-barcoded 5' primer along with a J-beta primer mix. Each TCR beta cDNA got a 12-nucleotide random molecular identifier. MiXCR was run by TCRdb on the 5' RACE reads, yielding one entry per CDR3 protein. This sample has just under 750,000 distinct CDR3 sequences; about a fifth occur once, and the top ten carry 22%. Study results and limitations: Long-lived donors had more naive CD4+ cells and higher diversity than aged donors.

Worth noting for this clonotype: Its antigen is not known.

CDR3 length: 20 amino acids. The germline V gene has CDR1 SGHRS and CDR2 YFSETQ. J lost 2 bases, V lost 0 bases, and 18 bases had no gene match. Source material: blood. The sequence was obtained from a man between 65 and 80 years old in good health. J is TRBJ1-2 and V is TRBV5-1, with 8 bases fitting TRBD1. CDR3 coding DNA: TGCGCCAGCAGCTTGGAAGTTTTTGCTACAGGGGGAAAAGGGAACTATGGCTACACCTTC. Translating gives CASSLEVFATGGKGNYGYTF.